The clone carrying this T cell receptor (beta chain) was seen only a few times. The antigen is undetermined. This sample stems from a study of cytotoxic CD8 clonotypes in ibrutinib-treated CLL. The overall study: Response samples followed a median about 11 months of treatment, range 6 to 36. The sample average was 255,043 productive templates and 94,082 productive rearrangements. General study results and limits: Private clonotypes, not public ones, expanded at ibrutinib response.

Sequenced by immunoSEQ multiplex PCR; TCRdb stores in-frame clones only, minus some. The repertoire includes roughly 330,000 clones, around 66% of them detected once, and 6% to 6.5% sits in the top ten. Frozen PBMC stocks contributed around 1.9 micrograms of genomic DNA to the TCR beta libraries. This CDR3 is 12 amino acids long. Germline CDR1 MNHNS, CDR2 SASEGT. Trimming left V 1 base short and J 6 bases short, with 5 bases between. The chain joins TRBV6-1 to TRBJ2-3, with D possibly matching TRBD1 (5 bases). Sequencing was performed on PBMCs, taken after 36 months of ibrutinib treatment. This clonotype was obtained from a human donor with chronic lymphocytic leukemia. The CDR3 spells CASSEEGDTQYF. DNA for the CDR3: TGTGCCAGCAGTGAAGAGGGGGATACGCAGTATTTT.